This TCR beta chain is drawn from a study of T cell responses to AZD1222 COVID-19 vaccine. Sequenced by immunoSEQ multiplex PCR; TCRdb stores in-frame clones only, minus some. The data contain 100,000 to 150,000 clones, approximately 85% of them singletons. This receptor was taken from an adult who received the AZD1222 COVID-19 vaccine. Source: peripheral blood, taken 28 days after the second AZD1222 dose.

This CDR3 is CASSLLSPGEWHF. CDR3 nucleotide sequence: TGTGCCAGCAGTTTATTGTCGCCAGGGGAGTGGCATTTT. This rearrangement joins TRBV12-3 or TRBV12-4 to TRBJ1-5; D may be TRBD1 (6 bases). The CDR3 contains 13 residues. V was shortened by 2 bases and J by 15 bases, with 17 bases between the two germline ends.